These 28 T cell receptor beta chains originate from one sample sequenced in a study of blood T cell repertoires in COVID-19. Assay used: immunoSEQ multiplex PCR; TCRdb lists only in-frame clones, some missing. The data show a few hundred thousand clones, with over 80% seen just once and about a tenth held by the top ten. Sequenced material: PBMCs or T cells enriched from blood (not recorded which). These TCRs come from a man between 18 and 29 years old with acute COVID-19.

V is TRBV2 and J is TRBJ2-7; D unresolved. With 2 bases removed from V and 2 bases from J, the gap between germline ends came to 13 bases. From germline, CDR1 is SNHLY and CDR2 FYNNEI. The CDR3 extends over 15 amino acids. CDR3 nucleotides: TGTGCCAGCAGTGAACGTTCGGTCAGGACCTACGAGCAGTACTTC. Protein sequence: CASSERSVRTYEQYF.

The sample holds one count of this clone. CDR3 residues: CASSQFPGTSGSSYEQYF. DNA of the CDR3: TGCGCCAGCAGCCAGTTTCCCGGGACTAGCGGGAGCTCCTACGAGCAGTACTTC. This chain uses TRBV4-1 with TRBJ2-7; 14 nucleotides line up with TRBD2. CDR3 length: 18 residues. J was trimmed by 0 bases and V by 3 bases; bases with no gene match: 7. CDR1 is MGHRA and CDR2 is YSYEKL in the germline V gene.

V and J are TRBV25-1 and TRBJ2-7; D may be TRBD1 (5 bases). The CDR3 has 11 amino acids. V shed 8 bases and J shed 4 bases, with 9 bases lying between them. CDR1 and CDR2 (germline): MGHDK, SYGVNS. The CDR3 loop is CASCQGYEQYF. The CDR3 DNA reads as TGTGCCAGCTGCCAGGGTTACGAGCAGTACTTC.

Written as DNA, the CDR3 is TGTGCCAGCAGGACAAGGGACACCCTCGGGTCCTACGAGCAGTACTTC. It is translated as CASRTRDTLGSYEQYF. The chain carries TRBV5-5 and TRBJ2-7; D is perhaps TRBD1 (6 bases). V lost 5 bases and J 1 base, leaving 19 bases between the germline ends. CDR3 length: 16 amino acids. Germline V CDR1 and CDR2: SGHKS, YYEKEE (reference sequence).

The table lists this clone with a few counts. The J gene is TRBJ2-5, the V gene TRBV19, with 12 bases that match TRBD2. CDR1 and CDR2 (germline): LNHDA, SQIVND (reference sequence). Losses at the gene ends were 4 bases for V and 0 bases for J; bases not matched to a gene: 0. This CDR3 has 15 residues. The CDR3 loop reads CASSRTSGDQETQYF. In nucleotides, the CDR3 is TGTGCCAGTAGTAGGACTAGCGGGGACCAAGAGACCCAGTACTTC.

A single count supports this clone. The chain carries TRBV7-9 and TRBJ2-5; tentatively, D is TRBD2 (5 bases). The CDR3 consists of 15 residues. In germline, CDR1 is SEHNR, CDR2 FQNEAQ (reference sequence). V was pared by 6 bases and J by 2 bases, with 16 bases between. CDR3 residues: CASSQLGGQQETQYF. CDR3 bases: TGTGCCAGCAGTCAACTTGGCGGGCAGCAAGAGACCCAGTACTTC.

This chain links TRBV5-1 with TRBJ2-2, with a possible D match to TRBD1 (5 bases). This CDR3 spans 12 amino acids. Trimming pared 4 bases from V and 5 bases from J, leaving 6 bases between. Germline V gene lookup returns CDR1 SGHRS and CDR2 YFSETQ. Here the CDR3 reads CASSQGTGELFF. The CDR3 DNA sequence: TGCGCCAGCAGCCAGGGTACCGGGGAGCTGTTTTTT.

The rearrangement uses TRBV4-1 and TRBJ2-5; D might be TRBD2 (7 bases). The CDR3 totals 16 residues. The ends were cut back, 2 bases at V and 4 bases at J, with 17 bases in the middle. CDR1 and CDR2 from the germline V gene are MGHRA and YSYEKL. CDR3 sequence (DNA): TGCGCCAGCAGCCAAAGGACTAGAGGGGGGGGAGAGACCCAGTACTTC. It translates to CASSQRTRGGGETQYF.

The V call is TRBV28, the J call TRBJ2-5; 8 nucleotides align to TRBD1. The trim removed 3 bases at V and 5 bases at J, leaving 5 bases unmatched. The CDR3 extends over 14 amino acids. Per germline, CDR1 MDHEN and CDR2 SYDVKM. DNA for the CDR3: TGTGCCAGCAGTTTTCCAGGGGGCATGGAGACCCAGTACTTC. It encodes CASSFPGGMETQYF.

This clone came up a few times. J is TRBJ1-2 and V is TRBV9; 10 nucleotides line up with TRBD1. The junction had 2 bases not matched to a gene; V was cut back by 3 bases and J by 6 bases. This CDR3 comprises 13 residues. Germline CDR1 SGDLS, CDR2 YYNGEE. In DNA form, the CDR3 reads TGTGCCAGCAGCGCCGGGACAGGGGATGGCTACACCTTC. Translating it yields CASSAGTGDGYTF. Together with reference TRBV9 and TRBJ1-2, the CDR3 gives the full variable domain: DSGVTQTPKHLITATGQRVTLRCSPRSGDLSVYWYQQSLDQGLQFLIQYYNGEERAKGNILERFSAQQFPDLHSELNLSSLELGDSALYFCASSAGTGDGYTFGSGTRLTVV.

In its sample, this clone was seen a few times. The chain links TRBV30 to TRBJ1-4, with 7 bases that match TRBD1. Germline trimming cut 5 bases from V and 0 bases from J; bases unmatched to any gene: 0. This CDR3 is built from 13 residues. Germline CDR1 is GTSNPN and CDR2 is SVGIG (reference sequence). CDR3 loop: CAWDRATNEKLFF. For the CDR3, the DNA is TGTGCCTGGGACAGGGCAACTAATGAAAAACTGTTTTTT.

The V call is TRBV20-1, the J call TRBJ2-7; 7 nucleotides line up with TRBD1. This CDR3 has 15 residues. Germline assignment: CDR1 DFQATT and CDR2 SNEGSKA (reference sequence). J gave up 5 bases and V 3 bases, and 13 bases lay outside the gene matches. CDR3 in amino acids: CSASKFGTAGNEQYF. The CDR3, as DNA: TGCAGTGCTAGTAAGTTCGGGACAGCCGGTAACGAGCAGTACTTC.

A single count supports this clone. CDR3 amino acids: CASSLPLRGWDIQYF. The CDR3, as DNA: TGTGCCAGCAGTTTACCCCTAAGAGGGTGGGACATTCAGTACTTC. The gene calls are TRBV28 and TRBJ2-4; tentative D call: TRBD2 (5 bases). V was clipped by 2 bases and J by 8 bases, with 16 bases between them. This CDR3 has 15 residues. The germline gives CDR1 MDHEN, CDR2 SYDVKM.

The chain links TRBV7-2 to TRBJ2-1, with 12 bases aligning to TRBD2. J was trimmed by 12 bases and V by 5 bases; bases with no gene match: 14. The germline V gene has CDR1 SGHTA and CDR2 FQGNSA. This CDR3 comprises 16 residues. The chain's CDR3 is CASSPLDRLAGEGQFF. CDR3 sequence (DNA): TGTGCCAGCAGCCCGTTGGATCGACTAGCGGGAGAAGGGCAGTTCTTC.

The table lists this clone with a count of one. The V gene is TRBV23-1, the J gene TRBJ1-2; TRBD1 agrees at 7 bases. TRBV23-1 is marked as an open reading frame, function uncertain. The CDR3 covers 16 residues. J gave up 4 bases and V 0 bases, and 8 bases lay outside the gene matches. The CDR3 is CASSQSAIGGAYGYTF. The CDR3 nucleotides are TGCGCCAGCAGTCAATCGGCGATAGGGGGCGCCTATGGCTACACCTTC.

The genes are TRBV5-1 and TRBJ1-2, with D maybe TRBD1 (6 bases). CDR3 length: 13 amino acids. V was trimmed by 0 bases and J by 5 bases, leaving 8 bases between them. Germline CDR1 is SGHRS and CDR2 is YFSETQ. CDR3 protein: CASSLDREYGYTF. DNA for the CDR3: TGCGCCAGCAGCTTGGACAGGGAATATGGCTACACCTTC.

This clone showed up just once. The CDR3 region is CAWSPTGDTEAFF. The CDR3 DNA is TGTGCCTGGAGTCCCACCGGGGACACTGAAGCTTTCTTT. V and J are TRBV30 and TRBJ1-1; D remains ambiguous. V was cut by 2 bases and J by 3 bases, with 10 bases left in between. The CDR3 totals 13 residues. Germline V gene lookup returns CDR1 GTSNPN and CDR2 SVGIG (reference sequence).

V is TRBV14 and J is TRBJ1-2; 9 bases align to TRBD1. CDR1 SGHDN and CDR2 FVKESK come from the germline V gene. V lost 4 bases and J lost 6; bases outside the gene matches: 3. The CDR3 is made up of 13 amino acids. CDR3 DNA: TGTGCCAGCAGCCTCCGACAGGGGGATGGCTACACCTTC. This translates into CASSLRQGDGYTF.

As to this clone: A read error may produce the germline difference seen at one junction end. This sequence joins TRBV3-1 (or the pseudogene TRBV3-2) and TRBJ2-1; TRBD2 agrees at 7 bases. This CDR3 region has 16 residues. CDR1 and CDR2 (germline): LGHDT, YNNKEL (reference sequence). CDR3 in DNA: TGTGCCAGCAGCCAACCCCAGCGGGACTCCTCCAATGAGCAGTTCTTC. Its translation: CASSQPQRDSSNEQFF.

The chain is built from TRBV6-2 or TRBV6-3 and TRBJ1-5, with 12 bases fitting TRBD1. J gave up 5 bases and V 2 bases, and 13 bases lay outside the gene matches. Germline V lookup: CDR1 MNHEY, CDR2 SVGEGT. CDR3 length: 19 amino acids. As DNA, the CDR3 is TGTGCCAGCAGTTACCTACGCCGGGACAGGGGGCTGATGTATCAGCCCCAGCATTTT. It specifies CASSYLRRDRGLMYQPQHF.

The CDR3 nucleotides are TGCGCCAGCAGCTTGAGAGGGGGCCCTATGAACACTGAAGCTTTCTTT. It is translated as CASSLRGGPMNTEAFF. The chain carries TRBV5-1 and TRBJ1-1; TRBD1 matches 7 bases. The CDR3 has 16 amino acids. Germline V CDR1 and CDR2: SGHRS, YFSETQ. V dropped 1 base and J dropped 0; count of bases not matched to a gene: 6.

J is TRBJ1-1 and V is TRBV2, with 11 bases that match TRBD1. Trimming at V came to 6 bases and at J to 7 bases, leaving 7 bases not matched to a gene. Germline V gene lookup returns CDR1 SNHLY and CDR2 FYNNEI. The CDR3 contains 14 residues. The CDR3: CASRRTGGQGEAFF. CDR3 nucleotides: TGTGCCAGCAGAAGGACAGGGGGCCAGGGTGAAGCTTTCTTT.

V gene TRBV10-2 combines with J gene TRBJ2-1, with TRBD2 matching 11 bases. This CDR3 is 16 amino acids long. With 3 bases clipped from V and 2 bases from J, the junction kept 3 bases outside the gene matches. CDR1 is WSHSY, CDR2 SAAADI, per germline. For the CDR3, the DNA is TGCGCCAGCAGTGAACTAGCGGGAGCACCCTACAATGAGCAGTTCTTC. It translates to CASSELAGAPYNEQFF.

In this sample, this clone turned up a few times. The chain couples TRBV12-3 or TRBV12-4 to TRBJ2-2; D is unclear. The CDR3 is made up of 13 amino acids. The ends were cut back, 3 bases at V and 5 bases at J, with 7 bases in the middle. In DNA, the CDR3 is TGTGCCAGCAGTTTCCCCTCTACCGGGGAGCTGTTTTTT. Translated, it gives CASSFPSTGELFF.

The rearrangement uses TRBV4-1 and TRBJ2-5; a weak D match, TRBD2 (6 bases). The germline gives CDR1 MGHRA, CDR2 YSYEKL. The CDR3 extends over 14 amino acids. Trimming took 3 bases from V and 4 from J, leaving 12 bases between them. This CDR3 is CASSQPLAGETQYF. DNA of the CDR3: TGCGCCAGCAGCCAGCCACTAGCAGGAGAGACCCAGTACTTC.

The rearrangement uses TRBV19 and TRBJ1-2; TRBD1 aligns across 9 bases. With V trimmed by 3 bases and J by 5 bases, 7 bases remained unmatched. The CDR3 covers 15 residues. Germline V gene lookup returns CDR1 LNHDA and CDR2 SQIVND (reference sequence). The CDR3 coding sequence is TGTGCCAGTAGTATCTTGACAGGGGGATTGTATGGCTACACCTTC. Encoded protein: CASSILTGGLYGYTF. Full variable domain (remainder filled in from reference TRBV19 and TRBJ1-2): DGGITQSPKYLFRKEGQNVTLSCEQNLNHDAMYWYRQDPGQGLRLIYYSQIVNDFQKGDIAEGYSVSREKKESFPLTVTSAQKNPTAFYLCASSILTGGLYGYTFGSGTRLTVV.

V is TRBV19 and J is TRBJ2-2; D gene uncertain. This CDR3 comprises 14 residues. V was cut by 7 bases and J by 8 bases, with 17 bases left in between. Germline lookup yields CDR1 LNHDA and CDR2 SQIVND (reference sequence). The CDR3 nucleotides read TGTGCCAGTACCTCCCCTCCCTCAGCGGGGGAGCTGTTTTTT. Translated: CASTSPPSAGELFF.

This sequence joins TRBV6-5 and TRBJ2-7, with TRBD1 matching 7 bases. V lost 5 bases to trimming and J lost 2 bases; unmatched junction nucleotides: 6. The germline V gene encodes CDR1 MNHEY and CDR2 SVGAGI. The CDR3 totals 14 residues. The DNA for the CDR3 is TGTGCCAGCAGTACCTTTGGACAGGCCTACGAGCAGTACTTC. This encodes CASSTFGQAYEQYF.